The rows below give T cell receptor beta chains drawn from one sample of a study of regulatory T cells in long-lasting Graves disease. TCRdb re-called the multiplex PCR reads through MiXCR, storing one row per CDR3 protein. The data contain some 460,000 distinct CDR3 sequences, roughly 15% of them seen just once; the ten biggest clones take up about 12%. This sample also belongs to another study, concerning T cells in Graves' hyperthyroidism and ophthalmopathy.

This specimen was peripheral blood mononuclear cells (PBMCs), taken at new diagnosis, from a patient treated with antithyroid drugs. The receptors were sampled from a man in his forties or fifties with Graves disease. Each CDR3 is given with its conserved first and last residue. D genes are given only for firm matches. Clone size, where shown, is once, few, many, or a class for clones that have expanded.

V,D,size,J,CDR3,DNA
TRBV10-2,TRBD1,many,TRBJ2-6,CASSGTTGAPSGANVLTF,TGCGCCAGCAGTGGGACGACAGGGGCACCCTCCGGGGCCAACGTCCTGACTTTC
TRBV7-2,TRBD2,many,TRBJ2-7,CASSLATSGSYEQYF,TGTGCCAGCAGCTTAGCGACTAGCGGGAGCTACGAGCAGTACTTC
TRBV20-1,TRBD2,many,TRBJ2-5,CSARATSGRETQYF,TGCAGTGCTAGAGCGACTAGCGGGAGAGAGACCCAGTACTTC
TRBV30,-,many,TRBJ1-1,CAWSVMGATVAFF,TGTGCCTGGAGTGTAATGGGGGCCACGGTGGCTTTCTTT
TRBV29-1,-,many,TRBJ2-7,CSVEIPGRDYEQYF,TGCAGCGTTGAGATTCCGGGACGGGACTACGAGCAGTACTTC
TRBV4-2,-,few,TRBJ2-3,CASSQGRERSTDTQYF,TGTGCCAGCAGCCAAGGAAGGGAGCGGAGCACAGATACGCAGTATTTT
TRBV10-3,-,few,TRBJ2-1,CAISVNSADNEQFF,TGTGCCATCAGTGTGAATAGCGCAGACAATGAGCAGTTCTTC
TRBV20-1,-,few,TRBJ1-1,CSARSRQGAEAFF,TGCAGTGCTAGATCTCGACAAGGGGCTGAAGCTTTCTTT
TRBV5-1,TRBD2,-,TRBJ2-7,CASSLGVRGAYEQYF,TGCGCCAGCAGCTTGGGGGTCCGGGGGGCCTACGAGCAGTACTTC
TRBV5-1,TRBD1,once,TRBJ1-1,CASSPGQNTEALF,TGCGCCAGCAGCCCGGGACAGAACACTGAAGCTCTCTTT
TRBV6-1,-,few,TRBJ2-3,CASKGLGSTDTQYF,TGTGCCAGCAAGGGACTGGGAAGCACAGATACGCAGTATTTT
TRBV30,-,many,TRBJ1-1,CAWSPWGGQSTEAFF,TGTGCCTGGAGTCCTTGGGGGGGGCAATCGACTGAAGCTTTCTTT
TRBV10-3,TRBD2,-,TRBJ2-3,CAISEAGVRDTQYF,TGTGCCATCAGTGAAGCGGGAGTGAGAGATACGCAGTATTTT
TRBV12-3/TRBV12-4,TRBD2,-,TRBJ2-3,CASSLSLLAGSTDTQYF,TGTGCCAGCAGTCTTTCCCTACTAGCGGGATCGACAGATACGCAGTATTTT
TRBV28,TRBD2,few,TRBJ2-7,CASKRGLGEQYF,TGTGCCAGCAAGCGGGGGCTGGGGGAGCAGTACTTC
TRBV24-1,TRBD2,few,TRBJ2-1,CATAGGGGLAGGGIYNEQFF,TGTGCCACAGCGGGCGGGGGGGGACTAGCGGGAGGTGGTATATACAATGAGCAGTTCTTC
TRBV30,-,few,TRBJ2-7,CASTHNPRGSSYEQYF,TGTGCCTCAACCCATAACCCCAGGGGAAGCTCCTACGAGCAGTACTTC
TRBV11-3,TRBD1,many,TRBJ2-3,CASSLGTGTGQRDTQYF,TGTGCCAGCAGCTTAGGAACCGGGACAGGGCAGAGAGATACGCAGTATTTT
TRBV29-1,-,many,TRBJ2-1,CSVVADSYNEQFF,TGCAGCGTTGTAGCGGACTCCTACAATGAGCAGTTCTTC
TRBV30,TRBD1,-,TRBJ2-2,CAWSPWGQGPTGELFF,TGTGCCTGGAGTCCTTGGGGACAGGGACCCACCGGGGAGCTGTTTTTT
TRBV2,-,many,TRBJ2-1,CASCGGYNEQFF,TGTGCCAGCTGCGGCGGTTACAATGAGCAGTTCTTC
TRBV27,TRBD2,many,TRBJ2-1,CASSSRGSGGINEQFF,TGTGCCAGCAGTTCCCGTGGTAGCGGGGGGATTAATGAGCAGTTCTTC
TRBV11-2,TRBD2,many,TRBJ2-1,CASSLVVAGPSSYNEQFF,TGTGCCAGCAGCTTAGTCGTAGCGGGCCCAAGCTCCTACAATGAGCAGTTCTTC
TRBV5-1,TRBD2,many,TRBJ2-7,CASSWGLAGVSSYEQYF,TGCGCCAGCAGCTGGGGACTAGCGGGGGTAAGCTCCTACGAGCAGTACTTC
TRBV28,TRBD2,-,TRBJ2-1,CASSRTSGYEQFF,TGTGCCAGCAGTCGGACTAGCGGCTACGAGCAGTTCTTC
TRBV20-1,-,-,TRBJ2-2,CSASQITGELFF,TGCAGTGCTAGCCAGATCACCGGGGAGCTGTTTTTT
TRBV20-1,-,few,TRBJ1-4,CSAQGVQPNEKLFF,TGCAGTGCCCAAGGGGTTCAGCCTAATGAAAAACTGTTTTTT
TRBV2,TRBD2,few,TRBJ2-2,CASSEALAGEPAGGELFF,TGTGCCAGCAGTGAAGCCCTAGCGGGAGAACCCGCTGGCGGGGAGCTGTTTTTT
TRBV7-9,TRBD2,few,TRBJ2-5,CASSLARGSMQETQYF,TGTGCCAGCAGCTTAGCGCGGGGGAGTATGCAAGAGACCCAGTACTTC
TRBV7-9,-,few,TRBJ2-3,CASSLWGIGTTDTQYF,TGTGCCAGCAGCTTATGGGGAATCGGGACTACAGATACGCAGTATTTT
TRBV27,TRBD1,many,TRBJ1-2,CASSGGGRNYGYTF,TGTGCCAGCAGTGGAGGGGGCAGAAACTATGGCTACACCTTC
TRBV10-3,-,-,TRBJ2-7,CATTGGVGVDEQYF,TGTGCCACCACCGGGGGAGTTGGCGTAGACGAGCAGTACTTC
TRBV3-1,-,many,TRBJ1-6,CASTPGPGGPLHF,TGTGCCAGCACCCCGGGCCCCGGAGGACCCCTCCACTTT
TRBV7-9,TRBD2,few,TRBJ2-1,CASSYSAGAGYNEQFF,TGTGCCAGCAGCTACTCAGCGGGAGCGGGGTACAATGAGCAGTTCTTC
TRBV5-1,-,-,TRBJ2-3,CASSDGTPFGYF,TGCGCCAGCAGCGACGGGACTCCCTTCGGGTATTTT
TRBV12-3/TRBV12-4,-,-,TRBJ1-1,CASSLDRAAEAFF,TGTGCCAGCAGTTTAGACAGGGCAGCTGAAGCTTTCTTT
TRBV28,-,many,TRBJ2-1,CASSSWDNEQFF,TGTGCCAGTTCGTCGTGGGACAATGAGCAGTTCTTC
TRBV27,-,many,TRBJ2-3,CASSDGLQSTDTQYF,TGTGCCAGCAGTGATGGACTACAGAGCACAGATACGCAGTATTTT
TRBV20-1,TRBD1,many,TRBJ2-7,CSAREDRASYEQYF,TGCAGTGCTAGAGAGGACAGGGCCTCCTACGAGCAGTACTTC
TRBV10-3,TRBD1,few,TRBJ2-1,CAIGTGGYNEQFF,TGTGCCATCGGAACAGGGGGCTACAATGAGCAGTTCTTC
TRBV24-1,TRBD1,-,TRBJ2-5,CATSDFDRELQETQYF,TGTGCCACCAGTGATTTTGACAGGGAACTCCAAGAGACCCAGTACTTC
TRBV20-1,-,few,TRBJ2-7,CSADQPGSYEQYF,TGCAGTGCGGACCAGCCCGGGTCCTACGAGCAGTACTTC
TRBV7-2,-,many,TRBJ2-1,CASSSGNEQFF,TGTGCCAGCAGCTCAGGAAACGAGCAGTTCTTC
TRBV20-1,TRBD2,-,TRBJ2-7,CSATGGRGPAGGSSYEQYF,TGCAGTGCTACCGGGGGTAGGGGGCCAGCGGGAGGCAGCTCCTACGAGCAGTACTTC
TRBV10-3,TRBD2,-,TRBJ2-7,CAISDAASGNYEQYF,TGTGCCATCAGTGACGCAGCTAGCGGGAACTACGAGCAGTACTTC
TRBV19,-,-,TRBJ1-4,CASSLDRIANEKLFF,TGTGCCAGTAGTCTCGACAGGATCGCTAATGAAAAACTGTTTTTT
TRBV7-3,-,few,TRBJ2-1,CASSLLGVAPGNEQFF,TGTGCCAGCAGCCTTCTAGGGGTAGCTCCGGGCAATGAGCAGTTCTTC
TRBV12-3/TRBV12-4,-,many,TRBJ1-1,CASSRNTEAFF,TGTGCCAGCAGTCGGAACACTGAAGCTTTCTTT
TRBV9,TRBD1,-,TRBJ2-1,CASSPRGDRSSLGEQFF,TGTGCCAGCAGCCCCAGGGGGGACAGGAGCTCATTGGGTGAGCAGTTCTTC
TRBV24-1,-,many,TRBJ2-1,CATSSLNSSYNEQFF,TGTGCCACCAGCTCCCTAAACAGCTCCTACAATGAGCAGTTCTTC
TRBV28,-,-,TRBJ2-7,CASSMDSTYEQYF,TGTGCCAGCAGTATGGACAGCACCTACGAGCAGTACTTC
TRBV30,TRBD2,many,TRBJ2-1,CAWALAGGLAEQFF,TGTGCCTGGGCCCTAGCGGGAGGGTTGGCTGAGCAGTTCTTC
TRBV27,TRBD2,-,TRBJ2-3,CASSPRTSGALDTQYF,TGTGCCAGCAGTCCCCGGACTAGCGGGGCGCTAGATACGCAGTATTTT
TRBV7-2,-,-,TRBJ2-1,CASSAHSQGQFF,TGTGCCAGCAGCGCTCACTCACAGGGACAGTTCTTC